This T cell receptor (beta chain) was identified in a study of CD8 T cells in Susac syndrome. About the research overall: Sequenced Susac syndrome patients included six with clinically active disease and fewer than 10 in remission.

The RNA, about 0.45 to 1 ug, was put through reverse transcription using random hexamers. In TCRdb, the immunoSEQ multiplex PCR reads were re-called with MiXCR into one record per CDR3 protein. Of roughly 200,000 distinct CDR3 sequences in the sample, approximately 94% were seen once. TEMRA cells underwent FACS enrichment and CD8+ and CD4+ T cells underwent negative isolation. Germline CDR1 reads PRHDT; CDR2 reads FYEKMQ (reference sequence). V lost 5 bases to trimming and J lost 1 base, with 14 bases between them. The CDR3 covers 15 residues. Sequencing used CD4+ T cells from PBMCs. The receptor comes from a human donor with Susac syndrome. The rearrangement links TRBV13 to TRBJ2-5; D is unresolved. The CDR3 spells CASSTRPRPQETQYF. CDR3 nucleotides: TGTGCCAGCAGCACTCGCCCCAGGCCCCAAGAGACCCAGTACTTC.